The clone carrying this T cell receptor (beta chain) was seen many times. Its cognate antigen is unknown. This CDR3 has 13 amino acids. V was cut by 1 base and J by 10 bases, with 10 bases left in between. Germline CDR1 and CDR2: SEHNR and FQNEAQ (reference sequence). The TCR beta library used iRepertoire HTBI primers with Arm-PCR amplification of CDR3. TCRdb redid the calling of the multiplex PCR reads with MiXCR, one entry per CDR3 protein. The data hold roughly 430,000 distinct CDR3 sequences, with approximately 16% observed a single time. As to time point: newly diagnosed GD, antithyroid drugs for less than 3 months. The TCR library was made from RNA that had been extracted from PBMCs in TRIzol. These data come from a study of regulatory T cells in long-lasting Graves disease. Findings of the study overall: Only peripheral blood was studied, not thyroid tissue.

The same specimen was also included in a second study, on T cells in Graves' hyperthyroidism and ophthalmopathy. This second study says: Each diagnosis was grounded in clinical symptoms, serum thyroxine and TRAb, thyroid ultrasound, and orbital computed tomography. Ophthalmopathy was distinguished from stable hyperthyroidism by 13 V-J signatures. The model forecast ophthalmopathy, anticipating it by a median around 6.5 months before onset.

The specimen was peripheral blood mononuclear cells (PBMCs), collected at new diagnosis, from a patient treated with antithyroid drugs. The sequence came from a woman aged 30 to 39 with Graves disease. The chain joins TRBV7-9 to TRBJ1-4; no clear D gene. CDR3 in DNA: TGTGCCAGCAGCTTAGACGACACTGGAAAACTGTTTTTT. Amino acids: CASSLDDTGKLFF. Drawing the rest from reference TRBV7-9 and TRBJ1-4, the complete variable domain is DTGVSQNPRHKITKRGQNVTFRCDPISEHNRLYWYRQTLGQGPEFLTYFQNEAQLEKSRLLSDRFSAERPKGSFSTLEIQRTEQGDSAMYLCASSLDDTGKLFFGSGTQLSVL.